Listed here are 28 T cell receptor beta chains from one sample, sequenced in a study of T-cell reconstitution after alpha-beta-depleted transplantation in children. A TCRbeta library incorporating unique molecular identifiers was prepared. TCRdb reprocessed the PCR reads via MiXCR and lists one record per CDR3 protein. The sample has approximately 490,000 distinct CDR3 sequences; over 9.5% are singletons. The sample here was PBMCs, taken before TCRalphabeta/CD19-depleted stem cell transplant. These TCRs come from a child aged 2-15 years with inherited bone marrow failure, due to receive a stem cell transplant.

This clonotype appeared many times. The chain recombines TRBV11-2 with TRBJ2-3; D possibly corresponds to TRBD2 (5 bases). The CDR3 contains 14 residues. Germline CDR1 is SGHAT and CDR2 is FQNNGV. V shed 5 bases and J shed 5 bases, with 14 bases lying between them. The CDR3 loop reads CASSPPAAGDTQYF. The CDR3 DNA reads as TGTGCCAGCAGCCCCCCAGCGGCCGGAGATACGCAGTATTTT.

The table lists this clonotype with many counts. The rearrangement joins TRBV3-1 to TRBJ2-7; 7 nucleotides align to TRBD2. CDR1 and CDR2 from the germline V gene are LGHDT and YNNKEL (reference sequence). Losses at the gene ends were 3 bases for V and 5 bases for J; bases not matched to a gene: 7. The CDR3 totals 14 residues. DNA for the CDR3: TGTGCCAGCAGCCACCCCGGACTAGTCCACGAGCAGTACTTC. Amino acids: CASSHPGLVHEQYF.

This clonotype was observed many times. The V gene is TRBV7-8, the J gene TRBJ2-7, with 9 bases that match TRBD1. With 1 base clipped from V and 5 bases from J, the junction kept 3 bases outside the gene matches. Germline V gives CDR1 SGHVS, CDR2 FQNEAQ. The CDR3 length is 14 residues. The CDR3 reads CASSLGQGGHEQYF. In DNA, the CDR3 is TGTGCCAGCAGCTTAGGACAGGGGGGCCACGAGCAGTACTTC.

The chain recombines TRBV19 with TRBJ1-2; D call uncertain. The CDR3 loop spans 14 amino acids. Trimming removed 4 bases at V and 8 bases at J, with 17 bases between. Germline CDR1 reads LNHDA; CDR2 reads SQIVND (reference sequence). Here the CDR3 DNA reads TGTGCCAGTAGTACCACCCGTAACCGAGTCGGCTACACCTTC. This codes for CASSTTRNRVGYTF.

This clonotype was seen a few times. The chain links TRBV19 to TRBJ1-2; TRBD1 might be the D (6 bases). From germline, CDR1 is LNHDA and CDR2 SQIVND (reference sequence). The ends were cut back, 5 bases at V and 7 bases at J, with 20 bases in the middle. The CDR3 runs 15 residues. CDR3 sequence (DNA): TGTGCCAGTAGTTTGCCTCAGGGGATTAGAGGTGGCTACACCTTC. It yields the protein CASSLPQGIRGGYTF.

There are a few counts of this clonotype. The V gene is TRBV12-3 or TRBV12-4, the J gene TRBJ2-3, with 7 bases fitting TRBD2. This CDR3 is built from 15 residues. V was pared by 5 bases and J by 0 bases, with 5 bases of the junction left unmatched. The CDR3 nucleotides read TGTGCCAGCAGTGATATAGCGGGTAGCACAGATACGCAGTATTTT. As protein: CASSDIAGSTDTQYF.

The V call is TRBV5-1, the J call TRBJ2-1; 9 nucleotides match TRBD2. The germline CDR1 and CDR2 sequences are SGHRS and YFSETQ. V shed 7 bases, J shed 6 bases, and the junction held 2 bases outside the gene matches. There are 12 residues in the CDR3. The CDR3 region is CASRLAANEQFF. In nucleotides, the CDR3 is TGCGCCAGCCGACTAGCGGCCAATGAGCAGTTCTTC. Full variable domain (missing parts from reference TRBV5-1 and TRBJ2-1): KAGVTQTPRYLIKTRGQQVTLSCSPISGHRSVSWYQQTPGQGLQFLFEYFSETQRNKGNFPGRFSGRQFSNSRSEMNVSTLELGDSALYLCASRLAANEQFFGPGTRLTVL.

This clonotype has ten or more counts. CDR3 amino acids: CASSQGRGRDGYTF. DNA of the CDR3: TGCGCCAGCAGCCAAGGGAGGGGGCGGGATGGCTACACCTTC. The chain combines TRBV4-3 with TRBJ1-2; 7 positions match TRBD1. CDR1 is LGHNA, CDR2 YSLEER, per germline. V dropped 1 base and J dropped 6; count of bases not matched to a gene: 5. The CDR3 spans 14 residues.

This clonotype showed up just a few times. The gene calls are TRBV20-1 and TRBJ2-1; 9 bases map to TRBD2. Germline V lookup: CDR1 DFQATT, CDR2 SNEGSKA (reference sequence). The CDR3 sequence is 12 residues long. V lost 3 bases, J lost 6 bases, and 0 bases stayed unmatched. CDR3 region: CSARGLANEQFF. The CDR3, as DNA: TGCAGTGCTAGGGGACTAGCCAATGAGCAGTTCTTC.

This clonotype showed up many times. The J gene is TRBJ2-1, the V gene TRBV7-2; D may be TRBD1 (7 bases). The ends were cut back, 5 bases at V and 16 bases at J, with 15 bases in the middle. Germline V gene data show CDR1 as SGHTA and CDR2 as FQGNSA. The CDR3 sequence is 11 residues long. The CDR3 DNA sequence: TGTGCCAGCAGCGGCGGGACAGCCGCCTTCTTC. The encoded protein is CASSGGTAAFF.

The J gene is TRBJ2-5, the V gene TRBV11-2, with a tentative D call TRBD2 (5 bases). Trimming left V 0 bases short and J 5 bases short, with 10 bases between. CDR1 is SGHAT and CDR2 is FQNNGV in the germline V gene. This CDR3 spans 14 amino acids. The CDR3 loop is CASSLDPWRETQYF. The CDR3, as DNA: TGTGCCAGCAGCTTAGACCCATGGAGGGAGACCCAGTACTTC.

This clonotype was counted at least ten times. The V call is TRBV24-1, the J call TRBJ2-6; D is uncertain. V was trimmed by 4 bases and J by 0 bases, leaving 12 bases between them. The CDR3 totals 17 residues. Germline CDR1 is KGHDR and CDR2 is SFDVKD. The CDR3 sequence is CATSESTVYSGANVLTF. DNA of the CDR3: TGTGCCACCAGTGAAAGTACGGTCTACTCTGGGGCCAACGTCCTGACTTTC.

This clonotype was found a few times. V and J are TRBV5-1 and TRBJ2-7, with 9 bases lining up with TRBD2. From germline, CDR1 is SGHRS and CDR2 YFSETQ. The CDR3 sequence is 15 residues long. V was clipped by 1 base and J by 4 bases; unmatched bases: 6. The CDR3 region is CASSLFSGSWYEQYF. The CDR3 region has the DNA TGCGCCAGCAGCTTGTTTAGCGGGAGCTGGTACGAGCAGTACTTC.

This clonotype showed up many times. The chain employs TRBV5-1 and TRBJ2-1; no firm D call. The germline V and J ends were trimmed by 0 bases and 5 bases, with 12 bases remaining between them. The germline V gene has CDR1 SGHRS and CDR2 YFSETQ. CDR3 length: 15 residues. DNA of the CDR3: TGCGCCAGCAGCTTGGATCGGGCTAGTAACAATGAGCAGTTCTTC. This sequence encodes CASSLDRASNNEQFF.

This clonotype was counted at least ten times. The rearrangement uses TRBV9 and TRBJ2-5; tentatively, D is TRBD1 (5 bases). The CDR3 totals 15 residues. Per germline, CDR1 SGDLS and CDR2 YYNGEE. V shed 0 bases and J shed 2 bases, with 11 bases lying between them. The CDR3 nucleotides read TGTGCCAGCAGCGTAGAAAACAGGTATCAAGAGACCCAGTACTTC. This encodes CASSVENRYQETQYF.

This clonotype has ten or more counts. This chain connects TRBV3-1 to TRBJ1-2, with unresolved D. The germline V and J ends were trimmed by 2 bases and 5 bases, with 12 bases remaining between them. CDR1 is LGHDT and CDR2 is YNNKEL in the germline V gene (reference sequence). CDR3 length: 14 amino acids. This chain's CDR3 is CASSQRVVEYGYTF. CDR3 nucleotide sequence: TGTGCCAGCAGCCAACGGGTCGTGGAATATGGCTACACCTTC.

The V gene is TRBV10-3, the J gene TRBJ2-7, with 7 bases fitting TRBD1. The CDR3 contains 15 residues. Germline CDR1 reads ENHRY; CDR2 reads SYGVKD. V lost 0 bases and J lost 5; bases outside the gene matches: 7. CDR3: CAISESNRGRHEQYF. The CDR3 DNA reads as TGTGCCATCAGTGAGTCGAACAGGGGTAGACACGAGCAGTACTTC.

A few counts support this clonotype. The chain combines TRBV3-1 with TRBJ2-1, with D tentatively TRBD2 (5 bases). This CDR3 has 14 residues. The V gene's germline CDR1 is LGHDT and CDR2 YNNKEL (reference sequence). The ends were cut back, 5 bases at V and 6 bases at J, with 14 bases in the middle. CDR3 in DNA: TGTGCCAGCAGCTGGGGAGAGACGGGCAATGAGCAGTTCTTC. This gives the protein CASSWGETGNEQFF.

The CDR3 DNA reads as TGCGCCAGCAGCAATCCGGGCTCCTACGAGCAGTACTTC. It specifies CASSNPGSYEQYF. The rearrangement uses TRBV5-1 and TRBJ2-7; D remains unclear. Germline V gene sequence: CDR1 SGHRS, CDR2 YFSETQ. This CDR3 comprises 13 residues. With 4 bases removed from V and 0 bases from J, the gap between germline ends came to 8 bases.

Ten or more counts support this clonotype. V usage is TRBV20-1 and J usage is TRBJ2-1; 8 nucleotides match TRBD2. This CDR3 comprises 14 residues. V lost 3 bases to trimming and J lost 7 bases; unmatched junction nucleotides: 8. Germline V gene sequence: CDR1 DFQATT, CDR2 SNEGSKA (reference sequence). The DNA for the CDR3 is TGCAGTGCTAGCGGGAGGGCCTGGGGGAATGAGCAGTTCTTC. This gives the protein CSASGRAWGNEQFF.

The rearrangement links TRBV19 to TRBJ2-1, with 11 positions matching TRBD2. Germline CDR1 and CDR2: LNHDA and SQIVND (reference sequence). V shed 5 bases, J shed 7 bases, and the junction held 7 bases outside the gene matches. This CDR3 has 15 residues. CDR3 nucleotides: TGTGCCAGTAGTGCCCGACTAGCGGGAAGGAATGAGCAGTTCTTC. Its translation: CASSARLAGRNEQFF.

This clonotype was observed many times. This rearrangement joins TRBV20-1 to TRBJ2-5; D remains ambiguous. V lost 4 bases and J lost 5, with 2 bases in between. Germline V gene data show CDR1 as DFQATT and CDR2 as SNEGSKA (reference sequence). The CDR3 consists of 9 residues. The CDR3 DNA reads TGCAGTGCTAATGAGACCCAGTACTTC. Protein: CSANETQYF.

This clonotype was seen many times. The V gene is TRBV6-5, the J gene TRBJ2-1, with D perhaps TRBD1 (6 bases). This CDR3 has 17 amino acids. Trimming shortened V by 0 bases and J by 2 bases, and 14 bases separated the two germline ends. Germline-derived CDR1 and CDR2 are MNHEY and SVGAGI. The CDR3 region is CASSYSWTVRAYNEQFF. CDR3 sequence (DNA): TGTGCCAGCAGTTACTCCTGGACAGTTCGGGCCTACAATGAGCAGTTCTTC.

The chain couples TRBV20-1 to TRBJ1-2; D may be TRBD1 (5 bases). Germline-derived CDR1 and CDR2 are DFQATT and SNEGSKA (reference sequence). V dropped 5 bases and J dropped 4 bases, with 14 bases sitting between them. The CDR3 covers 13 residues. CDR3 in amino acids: CSASPTVSYGYTF. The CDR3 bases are TGCAGTGCTTCTCCGACAGTAAGCTATGGCTACACCTTC.

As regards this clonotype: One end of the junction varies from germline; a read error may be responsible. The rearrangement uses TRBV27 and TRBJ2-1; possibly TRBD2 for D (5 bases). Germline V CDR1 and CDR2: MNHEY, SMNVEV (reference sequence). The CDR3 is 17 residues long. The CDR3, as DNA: TGTGCCAGCAGTGCCCCTGGGCAGCCTAGCTCCTACAATCAGCAGTTCTTC. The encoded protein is CASSAPGQPSSYNQQFF.

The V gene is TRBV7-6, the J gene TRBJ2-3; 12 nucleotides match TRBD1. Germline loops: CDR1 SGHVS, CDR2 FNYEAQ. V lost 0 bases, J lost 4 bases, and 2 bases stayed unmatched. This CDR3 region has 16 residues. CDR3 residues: CASSLAGQGASDTQYF. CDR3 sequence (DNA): TGTGCCAGCAGCTTAGCGGGACAGGGGGCGTCAGATACGCAGTATTTT.

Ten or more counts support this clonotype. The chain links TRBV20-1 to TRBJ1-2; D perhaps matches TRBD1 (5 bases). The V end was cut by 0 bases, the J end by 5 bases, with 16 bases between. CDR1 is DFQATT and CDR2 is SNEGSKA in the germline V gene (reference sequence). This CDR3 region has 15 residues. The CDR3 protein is CSARDSGTVLYGYTF. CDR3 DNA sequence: TGCAGTGCTAGAGATTCCGGGACGGTGCTTTATGGCTACACCTTC.

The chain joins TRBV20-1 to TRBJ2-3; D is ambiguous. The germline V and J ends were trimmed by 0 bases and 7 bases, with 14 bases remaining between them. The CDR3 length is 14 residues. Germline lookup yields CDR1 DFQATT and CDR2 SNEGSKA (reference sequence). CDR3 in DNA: TGCAGTGCTAGAGATCTAGTCGGTGGAAATACGCAGTATTTT. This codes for CSARDLVGGNTQYF.